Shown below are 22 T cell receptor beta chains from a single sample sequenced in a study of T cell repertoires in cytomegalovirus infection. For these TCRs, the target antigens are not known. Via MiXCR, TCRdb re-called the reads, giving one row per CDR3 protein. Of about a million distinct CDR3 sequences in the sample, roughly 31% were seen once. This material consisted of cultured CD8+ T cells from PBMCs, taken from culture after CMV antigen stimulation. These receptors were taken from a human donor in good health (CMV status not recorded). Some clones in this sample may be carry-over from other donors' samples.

CDR3: CASSLQQQIKDNEQFF. The DNA for the CDR3 is TGTGCCAGCAGTTTACAACAGCAGATCAAAGACAATGAGCAGTTCTTC. V gene TRBV28 combines with J gene TRBJ2-1; the D is unclear. This CDR3 comprises 16 residues. In germline, CDR1 is MDHEN, CDR2 SYDVKM. Between the trimmed V and J ends, which lost 2 bases and 5 bases, there was a span of 16 bases. The variable domain in full, with the rest retrieved from reference TRBV28 and TRBJ2-1, is DVKVTQSSRYLVKRTGEKVFLECVQDMDHENMFWYRQDPGLGLRLIYFSYDVKMKEKGDIPEGYSVSREKKERFSLILESASTNQTSMYLCASSLQQQIKDNEQFFGPGTRLTVL.

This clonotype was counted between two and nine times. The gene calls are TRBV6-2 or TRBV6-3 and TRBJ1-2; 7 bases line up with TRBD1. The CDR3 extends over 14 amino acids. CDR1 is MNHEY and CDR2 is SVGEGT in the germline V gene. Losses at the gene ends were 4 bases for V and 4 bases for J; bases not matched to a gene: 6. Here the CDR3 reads CASSSDREIYGYTF. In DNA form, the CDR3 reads TGTGCCAGCAGTTCCGACAGGGAAATCTATGGCTACACCTTC.

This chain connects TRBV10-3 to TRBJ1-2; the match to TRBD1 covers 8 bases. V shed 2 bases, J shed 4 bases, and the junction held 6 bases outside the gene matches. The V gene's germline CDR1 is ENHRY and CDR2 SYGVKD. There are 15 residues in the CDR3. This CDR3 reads CAISERDRGSYGYTF. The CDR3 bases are TGTGCCATCAGTGAGCGAGACAGGGGAAGCTATGGCTACACCTTC.

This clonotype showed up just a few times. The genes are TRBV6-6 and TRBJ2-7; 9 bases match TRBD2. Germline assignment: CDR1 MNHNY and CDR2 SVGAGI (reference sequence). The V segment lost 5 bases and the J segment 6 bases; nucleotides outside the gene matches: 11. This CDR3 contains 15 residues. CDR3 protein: CASSTGPGLAGEQYV. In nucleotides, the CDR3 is TGTGCCAGCAGTACGGGACCGGGACTAGCCGGCGAGCAGTACGTC.

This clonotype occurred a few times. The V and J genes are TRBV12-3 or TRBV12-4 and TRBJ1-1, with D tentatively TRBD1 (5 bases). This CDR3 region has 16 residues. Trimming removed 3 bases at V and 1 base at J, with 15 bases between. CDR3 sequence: CASSFDPGRENTEAFF. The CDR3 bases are TGTGCCAGCAGTTTTGATCCAGGGAGGGAGAACACTGAAGCTTTCTTT.

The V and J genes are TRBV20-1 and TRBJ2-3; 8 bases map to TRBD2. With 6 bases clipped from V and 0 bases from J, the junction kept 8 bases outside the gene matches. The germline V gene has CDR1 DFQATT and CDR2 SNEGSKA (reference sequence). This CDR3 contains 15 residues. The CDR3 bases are TGCAGTGCCGTCGGGGGGGGACTCAGCACAGATACGCAGTATTTT. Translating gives CSAVGGGLSTDTQYF.

DNA of the CDR3: TGCGCCAGCAGGGTTCGGTTGGACACTGAAGCTTTCTTT. It codes for CASRVRLDTEAFF. V and J are TRBV4-1 and TRBJ1-1; D not certain. The CDR3 consists of 13 residues. Trimming cost V 6 bases and J 3 bases, with 11 bases left between them. Germline loops: CDR1 MGHRA, CDR2 YSYEKL.

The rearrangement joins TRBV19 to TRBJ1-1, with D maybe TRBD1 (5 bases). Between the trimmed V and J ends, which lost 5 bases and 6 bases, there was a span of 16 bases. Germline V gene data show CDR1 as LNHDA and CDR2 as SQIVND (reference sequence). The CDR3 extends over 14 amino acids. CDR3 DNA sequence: TGTGCCAGTAGTGTTAGTATGGGGGAAGCTGAAGCTTTCTTT. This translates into CASSVSMGEAEAFF.

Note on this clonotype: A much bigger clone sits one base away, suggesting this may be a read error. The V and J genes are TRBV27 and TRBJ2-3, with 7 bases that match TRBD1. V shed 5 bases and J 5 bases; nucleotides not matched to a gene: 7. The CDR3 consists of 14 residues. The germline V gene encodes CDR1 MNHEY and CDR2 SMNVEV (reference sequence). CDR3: CASSHGTDIDTQYF. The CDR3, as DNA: TGTGCCAGCAGTCATGGGACAGACATAGATACGCAGTATTTT.

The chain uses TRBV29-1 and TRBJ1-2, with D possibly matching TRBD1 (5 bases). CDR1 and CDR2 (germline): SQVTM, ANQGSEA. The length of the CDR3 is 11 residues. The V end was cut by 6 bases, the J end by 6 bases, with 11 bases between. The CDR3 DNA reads TGCAGCGTGATAGGGACCGATGGCTACACCTTC. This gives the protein CSVIGTDGYTF.

CDR3 in amino acids: CASSPWRKGQHNEQFF. DNA for the CDR3: TGTGCCAGCAGCCCCTGGCGCAAGGGGCAACACAATGAGCAGTTCTTC. The chain has TRBV11-2 and TRBJ2-1; a possible D gene is TRBD1 (5 bases). The V end was cut by 5 bases, the J end by 5 bases, with 19 bases between. The CDR3 sequence is 16 residues long. CDR1 is SGHAT, CDR2 FQNNGV, per germline.

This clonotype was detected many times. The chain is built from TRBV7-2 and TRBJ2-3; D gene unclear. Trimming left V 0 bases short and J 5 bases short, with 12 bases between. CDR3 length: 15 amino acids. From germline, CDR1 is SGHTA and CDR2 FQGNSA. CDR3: CASSLAVEGLDTQYF. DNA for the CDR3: TGTGCCAGCAGCTTAGCGGTGGAAGGGTTAGATACGCAGTATTTT.

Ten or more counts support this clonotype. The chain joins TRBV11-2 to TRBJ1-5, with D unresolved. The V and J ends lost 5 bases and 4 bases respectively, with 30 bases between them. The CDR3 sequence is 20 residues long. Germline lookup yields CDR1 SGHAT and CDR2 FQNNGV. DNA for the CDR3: TGTGCCAGCAGCCCAGATTTTCCGTGTTGGGCAACAAATCTAAATCAGCCCCAGCATTTT. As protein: CASSPDFPCWATNLNQPQHF.

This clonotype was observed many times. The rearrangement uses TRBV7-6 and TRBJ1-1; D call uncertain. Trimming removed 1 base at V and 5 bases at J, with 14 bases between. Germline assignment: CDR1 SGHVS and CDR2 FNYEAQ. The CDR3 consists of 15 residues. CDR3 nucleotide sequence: TGTGCCAGCAGCTTAGATTTGTTGGGAGGGACTGAAGCTTTCTTT. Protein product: CASSLDLLGGTEAFF.

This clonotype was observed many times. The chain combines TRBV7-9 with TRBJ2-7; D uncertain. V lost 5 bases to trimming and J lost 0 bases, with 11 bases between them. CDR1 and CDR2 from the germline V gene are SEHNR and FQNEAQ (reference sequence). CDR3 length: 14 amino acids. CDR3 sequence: CASSARHVSYEQYV. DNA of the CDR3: TGTGCCAGCAGCGCCCGACACGTCTCCTACGAGCAGTACGTC.

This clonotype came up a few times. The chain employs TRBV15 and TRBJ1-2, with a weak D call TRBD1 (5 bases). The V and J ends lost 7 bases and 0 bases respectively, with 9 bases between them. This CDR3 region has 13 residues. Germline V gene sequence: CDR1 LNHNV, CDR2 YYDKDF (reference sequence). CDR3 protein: CATTGRSNYGYTF. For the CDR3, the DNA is TGTGCCACCACAGGGCGGTCTAACTATGGCTACACCTTC. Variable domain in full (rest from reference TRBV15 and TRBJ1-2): DAMVIQNPRYQVTQFGKPVTLSCSQTLNHNVMYWYQQKSSQAPKLLFHYYDKDFNNEADTPDNFQSRRPNTSFCFLDIRSPGLGDTAMYLCATTGRSNYGYTFGSGTRLTVV.

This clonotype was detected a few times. CDR3 DNA sequence: TGTGCCATCAGTGAGTTGTGGGCCAACACTGAAGCTTTCTTT. Encoded protein: CAISELWANTEAFF. The V gene is TRBV10-3, the J gene TRBJ1-1; D gene uncertain. The CDR3 covers 14 residues. V was cut by 1 base and J by 2 bases, with 8 bases left in between. From germline, CDR1 is ENHRY and CDR2 SYGVKD.

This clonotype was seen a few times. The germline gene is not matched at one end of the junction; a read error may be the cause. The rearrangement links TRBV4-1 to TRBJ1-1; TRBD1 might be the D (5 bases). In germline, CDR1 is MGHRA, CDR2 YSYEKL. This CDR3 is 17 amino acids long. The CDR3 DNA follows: TGCGCCAGCAGCCAAGACGGGGGGTCTCGGCTGAACGCTGAAGCTTTCTTT. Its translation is CASSQDGGSRLNAEAFF.

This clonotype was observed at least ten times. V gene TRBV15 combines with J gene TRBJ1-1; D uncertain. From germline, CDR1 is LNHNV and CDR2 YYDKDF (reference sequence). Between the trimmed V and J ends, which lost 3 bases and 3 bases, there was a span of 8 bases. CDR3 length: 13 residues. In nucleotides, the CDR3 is TGTGCCACCAGCAGGGGCGGGTACACTGAAGCTTTCTTT. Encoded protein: CATSRGGYTEAFF.

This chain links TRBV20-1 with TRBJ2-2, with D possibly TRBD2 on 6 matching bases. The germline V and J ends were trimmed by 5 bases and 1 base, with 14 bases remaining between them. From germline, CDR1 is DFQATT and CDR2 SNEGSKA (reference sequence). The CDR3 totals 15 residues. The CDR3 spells CSAGRFDGNTGELFF. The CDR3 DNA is TGCAGTGCTGGGAGGTTTGATGGGAACACCGGGGAGCTGTTTTTT.

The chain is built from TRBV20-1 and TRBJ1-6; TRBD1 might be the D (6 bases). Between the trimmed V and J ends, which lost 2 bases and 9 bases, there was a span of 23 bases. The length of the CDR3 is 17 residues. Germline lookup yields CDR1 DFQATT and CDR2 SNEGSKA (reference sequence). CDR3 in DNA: TGCAGTGCTAGAAACAGGGAGGGTACTGGCGGGGTTTCACCCCTCCACTTT. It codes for CSARNREGTGGVSPLHF.

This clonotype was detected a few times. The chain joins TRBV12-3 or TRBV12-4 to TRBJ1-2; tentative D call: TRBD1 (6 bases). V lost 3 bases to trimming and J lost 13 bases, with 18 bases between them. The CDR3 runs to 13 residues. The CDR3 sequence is CASSFDAARGATF. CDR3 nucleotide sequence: TGTGCCAGCAGTTTTGACGCTGCCCGGGGGGCCACCTTC.